The 30 T cell receptor beta chains presented below share a single source sample, sequenced in a study of control samples from healthy donors and cancer patients. Profiling relied on immunoSEQ multiplex PCR, and the TCRdb table lists in-frame clones only, not all of them. The sample has over 150,000 clones, approximately 92% seen once. The sample consisted of blood. These TCRs come from a man between 18 and 29 years old in good health.

This clone was detected once. The gene calls are TRBV10-3 and TRBJ1-2, with a possible D match to TRBD1 (6 bases). The V end lost 1 base, the J end lost 3 bases, and 15 bases lay between the germline ends. Germline values: CDR1 ENHRY, CDR2 SYGVKD. This CDR3 is 16 amino acids long. The CDR3 here is CAISELGQKRDYGYTF. CDR3 nucleotide sequence: TGTGCCATCAGTGAGTTAGGACAGAAACGGGACTATGGCTACACCTTC.

The rearrangement links TRBV13 to TRBJ2-7; no firm D call. The CDR3 contains 14 residues. CDR1 PRHDT and CDR2 FYEKMQ come from the germline V gene (reference sequence). V dropped 5 bases and J dropped 5 bases, with 16 bases sitting between them. CDR3 bases: TGTGCCAGCAGCGCCGGATACCCAGGCCACGAGCAGTACTTC. Protein: CASSAGYPGHEQYF.

V gene TRBV19 combines with J gene TRBJ1-2, with no clear D. CDR3 length: 12 amino acids. Looked up from germline, CDR1 is LNHDA and CDR2 is SQIVND (reference sequence). Trimming cost V 10 bases and J 5 bases, with 14 bases left between them. The CDR3 protein is CATGDHYYGYTF. In DNA, the CDR3 is TGTGCCACCGGCGATCACTATTATGGCTACACCTTC.

The chain joins TRBV5-1 to TRBJ2-1, with unresolved D. The CDR3 length is 13 residues. Germline V CDR1 and CDR2: SGHRS, YFSETQ. Trimming took off 3 bases at V and 12 bases at J, with 16 bases between the two ends. CDR3 nucleotides: TGCGCCAGCAGCTCGGTCGTGGGCCGCCGGCAGTTCTTC. This sequence encodes CASSSVVGRRQFF.

The chain couples TRBV5-6 to TRBJ2-1; D not resolved. The CDR3 contains 13 residues. CDR1 and CDR2 from the germline V gene are SGHDT and YYEEEE. V dropped 1 base and J dropped 6 bases, with 8 bases sitting between them. CDR3 region: CASSLRAVNEQFF. CDR3 DNA: TGTGCCAGCAGCTTGCGGGCTGTCAATGAGCAGTTCTTC. The whole variable domain, remainder taken from reference TRBV5-6 and TRBJ2-1, is DAGVTQSPTHLIKTRGQQVTLRCSPKSGHDTVSWYQQALGQGPQFIFQYYEEEERQRGNFPDRFSGHQFPNYSSELNVNALLLGDSALYLCASSLRAVNEQFFGPGTRLTVL.

This chain joins TRBV3-1 (or the pseudogene TRBV3-2) and TRBJ2-3; 8 bases are shared with TRBD2. The germline CDR1 and CDR2 sequences are LGHDT and YNNKEL (reference sequence). The length of the CDR3 is 15 residues. V dropped 3 bases and J dropped 4; count of bases not matched to a gene: 6. The CDR3: CASSQTGLEADTQYF. CDR3 DNA: TGTGCCAGCAGCCAGACGGGACTAGAGGCAGATACGCAGTATTTT.

This chain joins TRBV28 and TRBJ2-1; TRBD2 agrees at 10 bases. Germline trimming cut 5 bases from V and 2 bases from J; bases unmatched to any gene: 0. Germline CDR1 is MDHEN and CDR2 is SYDVKM. The CDR3 sequence is 14 residues long. The CDR3 region has the DNA TGTGCCAGCAGTCTAGCGGGGGCCTACAATGAGCAGTTCTTC. It is translated as CASSLAGAYNEQFF.

This clone appeared a few times. The chain has TRBV10-3 and TRBJ1-6; 8 positions agree with TRBD1. CDR1 is ENHRY and CDR2 is SYGVKD in the germline V gene. CDR3 length equals 15 residues. The junction had 8 bases not matched to a gene; V was cut back by 3 bases and J by 10 bases. DNA of the CDR3: TGTGCCATCAGTGATACGGACAGGGTTGGATCACCCCTCCACTTT. Amino acids: CAISDTDRVGSPLHF.

V usage is TRBV5-1 and J usage is TRBJ2-7; 9 bases fit TRBD1. Germline V gene lookup returns CDR1 SGHRS and CDR2 YFSETQ. The trim removed 6 bases at V and 4 bases at J, leaving 8 bases unmatched. The CDR3 is made up of 14 amino acids. The CDR3 reads CASKLQGAGYEQYF. DNA for the CDR3: TGCGCCAGCAAACTACAGGGGGCGGGATACGAGCAGTACTTC.

This sequence joins TRBV7-8 and TRBJ1-5, with TRBD1 identical over 8 bases. V was pared by 1 base and J by 3 bases, with 2 bases of the junction left unmatched. This CDR3 spans 15 amino acids. Per the germline V gene, CDR1 is SGHVS and CDR2 is FQNEAQ. The CDR3 bases are TGTGCCAGCAGCTTAGGGACAGGGCACAATCAGCCCCAGCATTTT. Encoded protein: CASSLGTGHNQPQHF.

This chain uses TRBV14 with TRBJ1-1, with D possibly matching TRBD1 (5 bases). The germline gives CDR1 SGHDN, CDR2 FVKESK. The CDR3 runs to 13 residues. The germline V and J ends were trimmed by 3 bases and 5 bases, with 10 bases remaining between them. The CDR3 loop reads CASSQQGRTEAFF. In DNA, the CDR3 is TGTGCCAGCAGCCAGCAGGGAAGAACTGAAGCTTTCTTT. Full variable domain (missing parts from reference TRBV14 and TRBJ1-1): EAGVTQFPSHSVIEKGQTVTLRCDPISGHDNLYWYRRVMGKEIKFLLHFVKESKQDESGMPNNRFLAERTGGTYSTLKVQPAELEDSGVYFCASSQQGRTEAFFGQGTRLTVV.

J is TRBJ1-4 and V is TRBV30; TRBD1 might be the D (5 bases). Trimming took off 5 bases at V and 2 bases at J, with 18 bases between the two ends. The CDR3 has 16 amino acids. Germline CDR1 reads GTSNPN; CDR2 reads SVGIG (reference sequence). CDR3 bases: TGTGCCTGGGCCGGGACTCAGGGAGCCACTAATGAAAAACTGTTTTTT. It encodes CAWAGTQGATNEKLFF.

This clone was observed a single time. This sequence joins TRBV5-1 and TRBJ2-5, with TRBD2 identical over 8 bases. Germline values: CDR1 SGHRS, CDR2 YFSETQ. After removal of 0 bases from V and 5 bases from J, the junction contained 9 bases not matched to a gene. The CDR3 loop spans 16 amino acids. The CDR3 sequence is CASSLAGGAQFETQYF. DNA of the CDR3: TGCGCCAGCAGCTTGGCCGGGGGGGCCCAATTCGAGACCCAGTACTTC. Based on the CDR3 plus reference TRBV5-1 and TRBJ2-5, the full variable domain is KAGVTQTPRYLIKTRGQQVTLSCSPISGHRSVSWYQQTPGQGLQFLFEYFSETQRNKGNFPGRFSGRQFSNSRSEMNVSTLELGDSALYLCASSLAGGAQFETQYFGPGTRLLVL.

The chain uses TRBV6-2 or TRBV6-3 and TRBJ1-2; D may be TRBD1 (6 bases). The CDR3 covers 14 residues. Germline V CDR1 and CDR2: MNHEY, SVGEGT. V lost 2 bases and J 5 bases, leaving 12 bases between the germline ends. CDR3 nucleotide sequence: TGTGCCAGCAGTTACCCCAGGGGCGGGTATGGCTACACCTTC. Its translation is CASSYPRGGYGYTF.

The table lists this clone with a count of one. The CDR3 protein is CASSLWVSGQGGQPQHF. The CDR3 DNA is TGTGCCAGCAGCTTGTGGGTCTCGGGACAGGGGGGTCAGCCCCAGCATTTT. The gene calls are TRBV5-8 and TRBJ1-5, with TRBD1 matching 11 bases. Germline CDR1 SGHTS, CDR2 YDEGEE. This CDR3 is built from 17 residues. The V segment lost 1 base and the J segment 6 bases; nucleotides outside the gene matches: 9.

This chain connects TRBV27 to TRBJ2-1; D perhaps matches TRBD2 (7 bases). Germline V gene data show CDR1 as MNHEY and CDR2 as SMNVEV (reference sequence). CDR3 size: 13 residues. V dropped 2 bases and J dropped 9 bases, with 11 bases sitting between them. The CDR3 DNA reads as TGTGCCAGCAGTTTACAGGGAGGGGGTGAGCAGTTCTTC. Its translation: CASSLQGGGEQFF.

The genes are TRBV23-1 and TRBJ1-5; 7 bases match TRBD1. TRBV23-1 is an ORF, and what it does is uncertain. With V trimmed by 3 bases and J by 4 bases, 3 bases remained unmatched. This CDR3 comprises 14 residues. This CDR3 is CASSHRGWNQPQHF. For the CDR3, the DNA is TGCGCCAGCAGTCACAGGGGGTGGAATCAGCCCCAGCATTTT.

The chain is built from TRBV5-6 and TRBJ1-5, with TRBD1 matching over 7 bases. V shed 2 bases and J 1 base; nucleotides not matched to a gene: 6. The germline CDR1 and CDR2 sequences are SGHDT and YYEEEE. The CDR3 sequence is 16 residues long. For the CDR3, the DNA is TGTGCCAGCAGCTTCTACAGGGGAGCGAGCAATCAGCCCCAGCATTTT. Its protein product is CASSFYRGASNQPQHF.

The chain has TRBV6-2 or TRBV6-3 and TRBJ1-2; D might be TRBD1 (6 bases). Germline loops: CDR1 MNHEY, CDR2 SVGEGT. Trimming pared 5 bases from V and 8 bases from J, leaving 21 bases between. The CDR3 loop spans 15 amino acids. CDR3 coding DNA: TGTGCCAGCAGTCAATCTCCGGGGGCCGTATCCGGCTACACCTTC. Its protein is CASSQSPGAVSGYTF.

The chain couples TRBV3-1 (or the pseudogene TRBV3-2) to TRBJ2-1; the D is unclear. V lost 0 bases to trimming and J lost 9 bases, with 9 bases between them. Germline CDR1 is LGHDT and CDR2 is YNNKEL (reference sequence). The CDR3 has 13 amino acids. The CDR3: CASSQDLKGEQFF. The CDR3 DNA reads TGTGCCAGCAGCCAAGATTTAAAGGGTGAGCAGTTCTTC.

This CDR3 reads CSAPPGTEAFF. The CDR3 region has the DNA TGCAGTGCCCCCCCCGGGACTGAAGCTTTCTTT. The chain employs TRBV20-1 and TRBJ1-1, with no clear D. The length of the CDR3 is 11 residues. Germline V gene data show CDR1 as DFQATT and CDR2 as SNEGSKA (reference sequence). V was pared by 6 bases and J by 5 bases, with 10 bases between.

The V gene is TRBV3-1 (or the pseudogene TRBV3-2), the J gene TRBJ1-3, with D hard to call. The CDR3 extends over 15 amino acids. The germline CDR1 and CDR2 sequences are LGHDT and YNNKEL (reference sequence). V gave up 4 bases and J gave up 2 bases, with 12 bases separating them. DNA for the CDR3: TGTGCCAGCAGCCGCCCGGTGGAGACTGGAAACACCATATATTTT. The encoded protein is CASSRPVETGNTIYF.

This clone has only one observation. Other DNA sequences in this specimen translate into the identical CDR3. This sequence joins TRBV12-3 or TRBV12-4 and TRBJ2-2; a weak D match, TRBD1 (6 bases). Trimming left V 8 bases short and J 6 bases short, with 10 bases between. The CDR3 covers 12 residues. CDR3 DNA: TGTGCCAGCTCCCAGGGGCCCGGGGAGCTGTTTTTT. Translation gives CASSQGPGELFF.

The rearrangement joins TRBV27 to TRBJ1-2; 7 bases line up with TRBD1. V shed 2 bases, J shed 2 bases, and the junction held 8 bases outside the gene matches. CDR1 and CDR2 from the germline V gene are MNHEY and SMNVEV (reference sequence). The CDR3 contains 16 residues. This CDR3 reads CASSLNPGQENYGYTF. CDR3 DNA: TGTGCCAGCAGTTTAAATCCCGGACAGGAAAACTATGGCTACACCTTC.

The genes are TRBV9 and TRBJ2-1; possibly TRBD2 for D (5 bases). CDR1 and CDR2 from the germline V gene are SGDLS and YYNGEE. This CDR3 has 16 residues. V lost 0 bases, J lost 3 bases, and 13 bases lay in between. The CDR3 sequence is CASSVEGVSDYNEQFF. As DNA, the CDR3 is TGTGCCAGCAGCGTAGAAGGTGTTAGCGACTACAATGAGCAGTTCTTC.

This clone showed up just once. This rearrangement joins TRBV6-5 to TRBJ1-2; 10 bases map to TRBD1. The CDR3 length is 15 residues. The germline CDR1 and CDR2 sequences are MNHEY and SVGAGI. J gave up 5 bases and V 6 bases, and 9 bases lay outside the gene matches. CDR3 amino acids: CASRLGTGVGYGYTF. Written as DNA, the CDR3 is TGTGCCAGCAGACTTGGGACAGGGGTCGGGTATGGCTACACCTTC.

The rearrangement joins TRBV3-1 (or the pseudogene TRBV3-2) to TRBJ2-7; D remains ambiguous. V gave up 9 bases and J gave up 2 bases, with 14 bases separating them. CDR1 is LGHDT and CDR2 is YNNKEL in the germline V gene (reference sequence). This CDR3 region has 13 residues. CDR3 DNA: TGTGCCAGTTCATTGGACGGCCCCTACGAGCAGTACTTC. Amino acid sequence: CASSLDGPYEQYF.

This chain joins TRBV20-1 and TRBJ2-5, with D possibly being TRBD2 (6 bases). The germline V gene has CDR1 DFQATT and CDR2 SNEGSKA (reference sequence). V was cut by 3 bases and J by 5 bases, with 13 bases left in between. CDR3 size: 13 residues. CDR3 in amino acids: CSASRDFQETQYF. The CDR3 DNA follows: TGCAGTGCTAGTCGGGACTTTCAGGAGACCCAGTACTTC.

V gene TRBV5-4 combines with J gene TRBJ2-3; no clear D gene. The germline gives CDR1 SGHNT, CDR2 YYREEE (reference sequence). V lost 1 base and J 6 bases, leaving 9 bases between the germline ends. The CDR3 totals 13 residues. The CDR3: CASSLTRIDTQYF. The DNA of the CDR3 is TGTGCCAGCAGCTTGACACGGATCGATACGCAGTATTTT.

V is TRBV9 and J is TRBJ2-7; D perhaps matches TRBD1 (6 bases). This CDR3 is built from 15 residues. From germline, CDR1 is SGDLS and CDR2 YYNGEE. V lost 0 bases and J 2 bases, leaving 12 bases between the germline ends. CDR3 DNA: TGTGCCAGCAGCGTAGCGGCACAGGGAGCCTACGAGCAGTACTTC. Translation gives CASSVAAQGAYEQYF.